The 6 T cell receptor beta chains given below trace back to one sample, sequenced in a study of T cell responses to AZD1222 COVID-19 vaccine. Repertoires were generated with immunoSEQ multiplex PCR, while TCRdb's copy carries only in-frame clones and drops some. The repertoire includes roughly 150,000 clones, less than 90% of them detected once, and under 8% sits in the top ten. The sample was peripheral blood, taken after recovery from COVID-19. Receptors originate from an adult who had recovered from COVID-19.

The V and J genes are TRBV2 and TRBJ2-7, with TRBD2 matching 7 bases. Germline lookup yields CDR1 SNHLY and CDR2 FYNNEI. The CDR3 is made up of 13 amino acids. The ends lost 6 bases at V and 5 bases at J; junction bases unmatched: 7. This CDR3 is CASSEGLWDEQYF. CDR3 DNA sequence: TGTGCCAGCAGCGAGGGACTATGGGACGAGCAGTACTTC. The full variable domain, with the rest looked up from reference TRBV2 and TRBJ2-7, is EPEVTQTPSHQVTQMGQEVILRCVPISNHLYFYWYRQILGQKVEFLVSFYNNEISEKSEIFDDQFSVERPDGSNFTLKIRSTKLEDSAMYFCASSEGLWDEQYFGPGTRLTVT.

This clone has a single count. The chain joins TRBV28 to TRBJ1-4; 10 nucleotides line up with TRBD1. The CDR3 consists of 15 residues. Germline CDR1 MDHEN, CDR2 SYDVKM. The V and J ends lost 6 bases and 4 bases, in that order; junction bases with no gene match: 5. Written as DNA, the CDR3 is TGTGCCAGCAGCTCCGGGACAGGGGTTAATGAAAAACTGTTTTTT. Its protein product is CASSSGTGVNEKLFF.

This chain uses TRBV2 with TRBJ2-2; 12 nucleotides match TRBD2. Per the germline V gene, CDR1 is SNHLY and CDR2 is FYNNEI. The ends lost 6 bases at V and 4 bases at J; junction bases unmatched: 3. The CDR3 extends over 15 amino acids. For the CDR3, the DNA is TGTGCCAGCAGCGAGACTAGCGGGAGCACCGGGGAGCTGTTTTTT. This codes for CASSETSGSTGELFF. Together with reference TRBV2 and TRBJ2-2, the CDR3 gives the full variable domain: EPEVTQTPSHQVTQMGQEVILRCVPISNHLYFYWYRQILGQKVEFLVSFYNNEISEKSEIFDDQFSVERPDGSNFTLKIRSTKLEDSAMYFCASSETSGSTGELFFGEGSRLTVL.

The chain uses TRBV7-8 and TRBJ1-2, with D uncertain. CDR1 is SGHVS and CDR2 is FQNEAQ in the germline V gene. V lost 2 bases and J 2 bases, leaving 9 bases between the germline ends. This CDR3 comprises 14 residues. The CDR3 nucleotides are TGTGCCAGCAGCTTAATCCAGATAAACTATGGCTACACCTTC. Translation: CASSLIQINYGYTF.

The genes are TRBV7-6 and TRBJ2-5, with a weak D call TRBD2 (6 bases). CDR3 length equals 15 residues. The germline V and J ends were trimmed by 5 bases and 4 bases, with 17 bases remaining between them. Looked up from germline, CDR1 is SGHVS and CDR2 is FNYEAQ. CDR3 residues: CASSTEGSGGETQYF. DNA for the CDR3: TGTGCCAGCAGCACAGAGGGTAGCGGAGGAGAGACCCAGTACTTC.

This clone was found a few times. The genes are TRBV27 and TRBJ2-2; D possibly corresponds to TRBD2 (6 bases). The CDR3 runs to 15 residues. CDR1 and CDR2 (germline): MNHEY, SMNVEV (reference sequence). V was shortened by 3 bases and J by 0 bases, with 8 bases between the two germline ends. This CDR3 reads CASSFWGANTGELFF. Here the CDR3 DNA reads TGTGCCAGCAGTTTTTGGGGGGCGAACACCGGGGAGCTGTTTTTT.